These 13 T cell receptor beta chains were sequenced from one sample in a study of OX40 agonist ivuxolimab in advanced cancers. Clones were read by immunoSEQ multiplex PCR, and TCRdb kept only the in-frame ones, dropping some. Of around 72,000 clones listed, about 90% were seen once; the top ten hold 2.5% to 3.5%. The specimen comprised CD4+ or CD8+ T cells sorted from blood, sampled in a trial of the OX40 agonist ivuxolimab. These receptors originate from an adult with an advanced solid tumor such as melanoma, head and neck, liver or kidney cancer.

CDR3 nucleotide sequence: TGTGCCTGGAACAACCCAGGACAGGGGGCGAGAAGCTCCTACGAGCAGTACTTC. Translation gives CAWNNPGQGARSSYEQYF. The chain recombines TRBV30 with TRBJ2-7; TRBD1 matches at 11 bases. The CDR3 has 18 amino acids. Looked up from germline, CDR1 is GTSNPN and CDR2 is SVGIG (reference sequence). J lost 0 bases, V lost 4 bases, and 14 bases had no gene match. The full variable domain, rest sourced from reference TRBV30 and TRBJ2-7, is SQTIHQWPATLVQPVGSPLSLECTVEGTSNPNLYWYRQAAGRGLQLLFYSVGIGQISSEVPQNLSASRPQDRQFILSSKKLLLSDSGFYLCAWNNPGQGARSSYEQYFGPGTRLTVT.

The CDR3 spells CASSARIINQPQHF. Here the CDR3 DNA reads TGTGCCAGCAGCGCAAGAATTATAAATCAGCCCCAGCATTTT. The V and J genes are TRBV2 and TRBJ1-5; unclear D gene. The CDR3 extends over 14 amino acids. Trimming took off 6 bases at V and 4 bases at J, with 13 bases between the two ends. In germline, CDR1 is SNHLY, CDR2 FYNNEI.

V and J are TRBV28 and TRBJ2-7; 8 bases map to TRBD1. The V segment lost 3 bases and the J segment 6 bases; nucleotides outside the gene matches: 7. Germline CDR1 is MDHEN and CDR2 is SYDVKM. The CDR3 has 14 residues. As DNA, the CDR3 is TGTGCCAGCAGTTTCGGACAGGGAGGTTCCGAGCAGTACTTC. It yields the protein CASSFGQGGSEQYF.

The chain is built from TRBV19 and TRBJ1-5; 8 nucleotides match TRBD1. J was trimmed by 6 bases and V by 5 bases; bases with no gene match: 9. The CDR3 length is 15 residues. The V gene's germline CDR1 is LNHDA and CDR2 SQIVND (reference sequence). The CDR3 here is CASSPGTGPFQPQHF. The DNA of the CDR3 is TGTGCCAGTAGTCCCGGGACAGGACCCTTTCAGCCCCAGCATTTT.

The genes are TRBV5-1 and TRBJ2-7; the D gene is possibly TRBD1 (6 bases). V was cut by 4 bases and J by 4 bases, with 18 bases left in between. CDR1 is SGHRS, CDR2 YFSETQ, per germline. The CDR3 extends over 15 amino acids. The CDR3 nucleotides read TGCGCCAGCAGCACAGGGTCGGGGCTGGGGTACGAGCAGTACTTC. As protein: CASSTGSGLGYEQYF.

The J gene is TRBJ2-5, the V gene TRBV4-2; D remains unclear. Deletions cut 3 bases from V and 1 base from J, with 15 bases between. The CDR3 runs to 16 residues. Germline CDR1 and CDR2: LGHNA and YNFKEQ. CDR3: CASSHPPGSIQETQYF. In DNA, the CDR3 is TGTGCCAGCAGCCATCCCCCCGGGTCTATCCAAGAGACCCAGTACTTC.

This clone was found once. V is TRBV6-5 and J is TRBJ2-1, with 10 bases matching TRBD1. Germline trimming cut 6 bases from V and 7 bases from J; bases unmatched to any gene: 3. In germline, CDR1 is MNHEY, CDR2 SVGAGI. This CDR3 is 13 amino acids long. In DNA form, the CDR3 reads TGTGCCAGCAGACGGACAGGGGGAAATGAGCAGTTCTTC. Amino acids: CASRRTGGNEQFF.

The CDR3 loop is CASSELLGNTEAFF. In DNA form, the CDR3 reads TGCGCCAGCAGCGAATTACTCGGGAACACTGAAGCTTTCTTT. The chain has TRBV5-1 and TRBJ1-1, with D uncertain. The germline V and J ends were trimmed by 4 bases and 1 base, with 11 bases remaining between them. CDR3 size: 14 residues. CDR1 and CDR2 (germline): SGHRS, YFSETQ.

The chain has TRBV4-1 and TRBJ1-2; D uncertain. Germline lookup yields CDR1 MGHRA and CDR2 YSYEKL. The V end was cut by 1 base, the J end by 0 bases, with 9 bases between. The CDR3 spans 15 residues. CDR3 sequence reads: CASSQVTASNYGYTF. The CDR3 coding sequence is TGCGCCAGCAGCCAAGTCACAGCATCTAACTATGGCTACACCTTC.

The chain is built from TRBV15 and TRBJ2-3; D may be TRBD2 (7 bases). The CDR3 is 15 amino acids. V was clipped by 3 bases and J by 4 bases, with 14 bases between them. CDR1 LNHNV and CDR2 YYDKDF come from the germline V gene (reference sequence). This CDR3 reads CATSRWGGGPDTQYF. The CDR3 DNA reads as TGTGCCACCAGCAGGTGGGGCGGGGGCCCAGATACGCAGTATTTT.

J is TRBJ2-5 and V is TRBV27, with D unclear. The V gene's germline CDR1 is MNHEY and CDR2 SMNVEV (reference sequence). V lost 3 bases to trimming and J lost 7 bases, with 12 bases between them. CDR3 length: 13 amino acids. DNA for the CDR3: TGTGCCAGCAGTTTGTCCCAGGCGGTGACCCAGTACTTC. This encodes CASSLSQAVTQYF.

V and J are TRBV6-1 and TRBJ1-1; D not certain. The V end was cut by 10 bases, the J end by 0 bases, with 15 bases between. Per germline, CDR1 MNHNS and CDR2 SASEGT. The CDR3 extends over 14 amino acids. The CDR3 sequence is CATSGVGLNTEAFF. The CDR3 nucleotides read TGTGCCACCTCCGGGGTAGGTTTGAACACTGAAGCTTTCTTT.

The genes are TRBV5-4 and TRBJ2-7; D is undetermined. The CDR3 extends over 14 amino acids. Per the germline V gene, CDR1 is SGHNT and CDR2 is YYREEE (reference sequence). Trimming pared 3 bases from V and 5 bases from J, leaving 15 bases between. The CDR3 sequence is CASSSASTADEQYF. The CDR3, as DNA: TGTGCCAGCAGCTCGGCCTCGACGGCGGACGAGCAGTACTTC.